These 25 T cell receptor beta chains were all obtained from the same sample, sequenced in a study of tumor and adjacent non-tumor tissue in lung cancer. The library came from three nested PCR rounds adapted from ARM-PCR protocols. TCRdb processed the multiplex PCR reads anew with MiXCR; each CDR3 protein has one entry. The table includes 55,000 to 75,000 distinct CDR3 sequences, around 60% detected once. No cell sorting was done before RNA was extracted from the tissue. Sample: lung tumor tissue. Receptor source: a middle-aged man with non-small cell lung cancer.

The rearrangement links TRBV5-1 to TRBJ2-1; a weak D match, TRBD2 (5 bases). Trimming stripped 2 bases from V and 4 bases from J, with 13 bases between. The CDR3 loop spans 15 amino acids. Germline loops: CDR1 SGHRS, CDR2 YFSETQ. CDR3 loop: CASSLTVGGYNEQFF. For the CDR3, the DNA is TGCGCCAGCAGCTTAACAGTAGGAGGTTACAATGAGCAGTTCTTC. Variable domain in full (rest from reference TRBV5-1 and TRBJ2-1): KAGVTQTPRYLIKTRGQQVTLSCSPISGHRSVSWYQQTPGQGLQFLFEYFSETQRNKGNFPGRFSGRQFSNSRSEMNVSTLELGDSALYLCASSLTVGGYNEQFFGPGTRLTVL.

This clonotype appeared once. This chain links TRBV11-2 with TRBJ2-3, with 7 bases fitting TRBD1. The ends lost 8 bases at V and 0 bases at J; junction bases unmatched: 8. In germline, CDR1 is SGHAT, CDR2 FQNNGV. The CDR3 is 15 residues long. DNA for the CDR3: TGTGCCAGCGGCCAGACGGGACAGAGCACAGATACGCAGTATTTT. The encoded protein is CASGQTGQSTDTQYF.

On this clonotype: Likely a read error: the CDR3 ends without its conserved phenylalanine or tryptophan. The V gene is TRBV28, the J gene TRBJ1-6; D gene uncertain. In germline, CDR1 is MDHEN, CDR2 SYDVKM. Trimming removed 3 bases from V and 10 bases from J, with 22 bases in between. The CDR3 spans 17 residues. Here the CDR3 reads CASSFNPIGNRGSPLHS. In DNA form, the CDR3 reads TGTGCCAGCAGTTTCAATCCAATAGGGAATCGTGGATCACCCCTCCACTCT.

The gene calls are TRBV20-1 and TRBJ1-1, with TRBD1 as a possible D gene (5 bases). V dropped 0 bases and J dropped 4 bases, with 12 bases sitting between them. Germline assignment: CDR1 DFQATT and CDR2 SNEGSKA (reference sequence). This CDR3 region has 14 residues. Written as DNA, the CDR3 is TGCAGTGCTAGAGACAGGGATCCAGGCACTGAAGCTTTCTTT. This encodes CSARDRDPGTEAFF.

The V gene is TRBV11-2, the J gene TRBJ2-5; 9 bases are a match to TRBD1. The CDR3 is 15 amino acids. Germline V lookup: CDR1 SGHAT, CDR2 FQNNGV. V lost 6 bases and J lost 5; bases outside the gene matches: 10. CDR3 nucleotides: TGTGCCAGCAGTAACCACAGGGGGCGCTGGGAGACCCAGTACTTC. It yields the protein CASSNHRGRWETQYF.

Concerning this clonotype itself: This sequence may be a read error, since a much larger clone differs from it by one base. Since the CDR3 does not end with the conserved phenylalanine or tryptophan, this likely comes from a read error. The chain carries TRBV5-1 and TRBJ2-7, with unresolved D. The V and J ends lost 0 bases and 3 bases respectively, with 7 bases between them. This CDR3 contains 13 residues. CDR1 and CDR2 from the germline V gene are SGHRS and YFSETQ. CDR3 in amino acids: CASSLAQSYEQYL. The CDR3 coding sequence is TGCGCCAGCAGCTTGGCTCAGAGCTACGAGCAGTACCTC.

The V gene is TRBV29-1, the J gene TRBJ2-4, with D hard to call. V was trimmed by 4 bases and J by 8 bases, leaving 12 bases between them. The CDR3 is 12 amino acids. CDR1 SQVTM and CDR2 ANQGSEA come from the germline V gene. The CDR3 sequence: CSVGASRDIQYF. DNA of the CDR3: TGCAGCGTTGGGGCATCAAGGGACATTCAGTACTTC.

The chain employs TRBV7-3 and TRBJ1-5; TRBD1 might be the D (6 bases). Germline CDR1 and CDR2: SGHTA and FQGTGA. The CDR3 contains 16 residues. V was shortened by 7 bases and J by 0 bases, with 16 bases between the two germline ends. CDR3 in DNA: TGTGCCAGCATATGGGGGGGCTGTGTTAGCAATCAGCCCCAGCATTTT. Translated: CASIWGGCVSNQPQHF.

J is TRBJ2-6 and V is TRBV20-1; the match to TRBD1 covers 7 bases. This CDR3 contains 18 residues. Germline V lookup: CDR1 DFQATT, CDR2 SNEGSKA (reference sequence). Trimming cost V 0 bases and J 0 bases; bases outside gene matches: 8. CDR3 residues: CSARDQVRGYSGANVLTF. The CDR3 region has the DNA TGCAGTGCTAGAGATCAGGTCAGGGGGTACTCTGGGGCCAACGTCCTGACTTTC.

This clonotype was counted at least ten times. This chain uses TRBV5-6 with TRBJ2-3; 10 bases line up with TRBD1. Germline V gene lookup returns CDR1 SGHDT and CDR2 YYEEEE. The CDR3 runs to 16 residues. V was pared by 0 bases and J by 3 bases, with 4 bases of the junction left unmatched. Here the CDR3 reads CASSLAGGQGTDTQYF. The DNA for the CDR3 is TGTGCCAGCAGCTTGGCCGGGGGACAGGGGACAGATACGCAGTATTTT.

Of note for this clonotype: A read error may explain this, as a much larger clone is one base away. The chain combines TRBV23-1 with TRBJ1-2; weak D call: TRBD1 (6 bases). TRBV23-1 belongs to the ORF category, with a function that is uncertain. The CDR3 runs 17 residues. This CDR3 reads CASSQPPGAGDINGYIF. CDR3 bases: TGCGCCAGCAGTCAACCACCTGGGGCAGGGGACATAAATGGCTACATCTTC.

Concerning this clonotype: Germline and junction disagree at one end, which may indicate a read error. V usage is TRBV12-3 or TRBV12-4 and J usage is TRBJ2-7, with 8 bases fitting TRBD1. The CDR3 length is 13 residues. The CDR3 DNA reads TGTGTCAGCAGGTACAGGGGGTCTGGCGAGAAGTACTTC. Encoded protein: CVSRYRGSGEKYF.

This clonotype was seen repeatedly, ten times or more. DNA for the CDR3: TGTGCCAGCAGTTACTTTACAGGGAACTACGAGCAGTACTTC. Its protein product is CASSYFTGNYEQYF. The chain has TRBV6-2 or TRBV6-3 and TRBJ2-7; D is perhaps TRBD1 (6 bases). V was pared by 1 base and J by 3 bases, with 10 bases between. There are 14 residues in the CDR3. Germline lookup yields CDR1 MNHEY and CDR2 SVGEGT.

Comment on this clonotype: A much bigger clone sits one base away, suggesting this may be a read error. The DNA for the CDR3 is TGTGCCGGCAGTTACGTGGGGGAGGAGACCCAGTACTTC. Translation: CAGSYVGEETQYF. The chain has TRBV6-5 and TRBJ2-5; D possibly matches TRBD1 or TRBD2 (5 bases each). The length of the CDR3 is 13 residues. Germline assignment: CDR1 MNHEY and CDR2 SVGAGI.

J is TRBJ2-7 and V is TRBV11-2; TRBD1 might be the D (5 bases). The germline gives CDR1 SGHAT, CDR2 FQNNGV. The CDR3 loop spans 14 amino acids. Trimming left V 4 bases short and J 6 bases short, with 16 bases between. The CDR3 region has the DNA TGTGCCAGCAGCTACAGGAGTACTCACTGCGAGCAGTACTTC. Translation: CASSYRSTHCEQYF. Looking up the rest from reference TRBV11-2 and TRBJ2-7 gives the full variable domain: EAGVAQSPRYKIIEKRQSVAFWCNPISGHATLYWYQQILGQGPKLLIQFQNNGVVDDSQLPKDRFSAERLKGVDSTLKIQPAKLEDSAVYLCASSYRSTHCEQYFGPGTRLTVT.

This clonotype was counted ten times or more. The chain combines TRBV7-8 with TRBJ2-1, with 7 bases lining up with TRBD1. The CDR3 runs 15 residues. The V gene's germline CDR1 is SGHVS and CDR2 FQNEAQ. With 4 bases clipped from V and 4 bases from J, the junction kept 7 bases outside the gene matches. CDR3 residues: CASSSRKTGYNEQFF. CDR3 DNA sequence: TGTGCCAGCAGCTCCCGTAAGACAGGGTACAATGAGCAGTTCTTC.

This clonotype was counted many times. The gene calls are TRBV10-3 and TRBJ2-7; D might be TRBD1 (6 bases). V dropped 1 base and J dropped 3 bases, with 7 bases sitting between them. Per germline, CDR1 ENHRY and CDR2 SYGVKD. The CDR3 is 13 residues long. The CDR3 spells CAISELQGYEQYF. The CDR3 coding sequence is TGTGCCATCAGTGAGTTACAGGGCTACGAGCAGTACTTC.

As to this clonotype: A much more abundant neighbour one base away suggests this may be a read error. The rearrangement uses TRBV20-1 and TRBJ2-7; 8 bases agree with TRBD2. The CDR3 runs to 14 residues. The germline CDR1 and CDR2 sequences are DFQATT and SNEGSKA (reference sequence). Trimming at V came to 3 bases and at J to 3 bases, leaving 7 bases not matched to a gene. The CDR3 protein is CSASQRGTSYEQYF. The DNA of the CDR3 is TGCAGTGCTAGCCAGAGGGGGACTAGCTACGAGCAGTACTTC.

Regarding this clonotype: This could be a read error, since a much larger clone is one nucleotide away. V is TRBV2 and J is TRBJ2-5; D might be TRBD1 or TRBD2, each matching 6 bases. Germline assignment: CDR1 SNHLY and CDR2 FYNNEI. Trimming cost V 9 bases and J 5 bases, with 16 bases left between them. The CDR3 consists of 13 residues. The CDR3: CARLRGVSETQYF. The CDR3 DNA reads as TGTGCCAGATTGAGGGGGGTTAGTGAGACCCAGTACTTC.

Of note for this clonotype: In this CDR3 the conserved last residue, phenylalanine or tryptophan, is missing, so a read error is likely. The chain employs TRBV29-1 and TRBJ2-1; 11 bases are a match to TRBD2. The CDR3 consists of 15 residues. The junction had 11 bases not matched to a gene; V was cut back by 6 bases and J by 7 bases. CDR1 and CDR2 from the germline V gene are SQVTM and ANQGSEA. The CDR3 nucleotides are TGCAGCGTCGAACCTCTAGCGGGAGGACAGAATGAGCAGTTCCTC. Its translation is CSVEPLAGGQNEQFL.

This rearrangement joins TRBV6-6 to TRBJ1-6, with D unclear. Germline CDR1 and CDR2: MNHNY and SVGAGI (reference sequence). V was pared by 2 bases and J by 3 bases, with 14 bases between. The CDR3 loop spans 17 amino acids. The CDR3 loop is CASSYNETGYYNSPLHF. DNA of the CDR3: TGTGCCAGCAGTTACAATGAGACGGGCTACTATAATTCACCCCTCCACTTT.

This clonotype was detected only once. One end of the junction fails to match germline, which may point to a read error. The V call is TRBV6-5, the J call TRBJ2-6; TRBD1 matches 7 bases. CDR3 length: 18 amino acids. Looked up from germline, CDR1 is MNHEY and CDR2 is SVGAGI. The CDR3 region is CASSPRQGSYSGTNVLTF. CDR3 bases: TGTGCCAGTAGTCCCCGACAGGGAAGTTACTCTGGGACCAACGTCCTGACTTTC.

On this clonotype: At one end, the junction sequence differs from germline, possibly due to a read error. This chain uses TRBV6-5 with TRBJ2-5; the D gene is possibly TRBD2 (6 bases). Germline V lookup: CDR1 MNHEY, CDR2 SVGAGI. CDR3 length equals 17 residues. CDR3 nucleotides: TGTGCCAGCAGTGAGGGTCCGAGACTAGTAATGCGAGAGATCCAGTACTTC. Residues: CASSEGPRLVMREIQYF.

With regard to this clonotype: Because it lacks the conserved phenylalanine or tryptophan at the end, this CDR3 is likely a read error. The rearrangement joins TRBV11-3 to TRBJ2-1, with no clear D. The CDR3 has 15 amino acids. Trimming shortened V by 5 bases and J by 2 bases, and 13 bases separated the two germline ends. Per the germline V gene, CDR1 is SGHNT and CDR2 is YENEEA. The CDR3 coding sequence is TGTGCCAGCAGCCCAAGCAGGAGCCCCTACAATGAGCAGTTCCTC. Translation gives CASSPSRSPYNEQFL.

Details on this clonotype: Sequence at one end of the junction differs from germline and may be a read error. The chain couples TRBV11-2 to TRBJ1-6; TRBD1 is a possible D gene (6 bases). The CDR3 has 16 residues. CDR1 and CDR2 (germline): SGHAT, FQNNGV. CDR3 DNA sequence: TGTGTCAGCAGCTTATCGGGACACGACTATAATTCACCCCTCCACTTT. This encodes CVSSLSGHDYNSPLHF.